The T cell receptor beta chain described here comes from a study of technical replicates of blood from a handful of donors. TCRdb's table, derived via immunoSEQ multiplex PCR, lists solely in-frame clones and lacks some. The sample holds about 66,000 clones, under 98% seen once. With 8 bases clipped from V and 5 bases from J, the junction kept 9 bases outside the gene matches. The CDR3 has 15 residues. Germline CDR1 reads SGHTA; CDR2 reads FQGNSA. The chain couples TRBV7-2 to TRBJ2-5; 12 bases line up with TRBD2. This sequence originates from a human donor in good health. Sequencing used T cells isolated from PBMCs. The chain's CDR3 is CASGLGTSGRETQYF. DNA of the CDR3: TGTGCCAGCGGCCTGGGAACTAGCGGGAGGGAGACCCAGTACTTC. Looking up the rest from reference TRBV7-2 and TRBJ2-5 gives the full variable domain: GAGVSQSPSNKVTEKGKDVELRCDPISGHTALYWYRQSLGQGLEFLIYFQGNSAPDKSGLPSDRFSAERTGGSVSTLTIQRTQQEDSAVYLCASGLGTSGRETQYFGPGTRLLVL.